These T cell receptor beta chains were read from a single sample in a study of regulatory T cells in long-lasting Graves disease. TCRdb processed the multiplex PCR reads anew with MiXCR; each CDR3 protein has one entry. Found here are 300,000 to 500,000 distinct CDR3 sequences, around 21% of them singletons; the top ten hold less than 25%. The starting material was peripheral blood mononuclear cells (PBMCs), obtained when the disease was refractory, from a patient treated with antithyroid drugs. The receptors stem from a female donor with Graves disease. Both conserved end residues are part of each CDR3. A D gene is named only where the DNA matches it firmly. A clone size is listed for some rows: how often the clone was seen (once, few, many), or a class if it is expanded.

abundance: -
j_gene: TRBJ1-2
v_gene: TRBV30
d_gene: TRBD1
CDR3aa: CAWSVRQGNGYTF
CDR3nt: TGTGCCTGGAGTGTACGACAGGGCAATGGCTACACCTTC

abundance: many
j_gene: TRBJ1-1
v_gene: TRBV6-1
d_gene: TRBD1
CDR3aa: CASMMAGGWTEAFF
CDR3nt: TGTGCCAGCATGATGGCAGGGGGCTGGACTGAAGCTTTCTTT

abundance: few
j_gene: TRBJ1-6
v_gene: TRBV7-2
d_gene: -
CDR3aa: CASSPRGSSYNSPLHF
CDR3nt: TGTGCCAGCAGCCCTCGGGGGAGCTCCTATAATTCACCCCTCCACTTT

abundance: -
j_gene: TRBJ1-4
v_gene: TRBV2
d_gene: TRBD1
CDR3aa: CASANRGDEKLFF
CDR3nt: TGTGCCAGCGCAAACAGGGGGGACGAAAAACTGTTTTTT

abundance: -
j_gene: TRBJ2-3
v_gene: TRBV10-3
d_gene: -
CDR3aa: CAISAGVTDTQYF
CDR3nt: TGTGCCATCAGTGCTGGGGTTACAGATACGCAGTATTTT

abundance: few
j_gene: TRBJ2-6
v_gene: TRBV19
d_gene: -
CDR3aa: CATKDGPGANVLTF
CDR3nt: TGTGCCACCAAGGACGGCCCCGGGGCCAACGTCCTGACTTTC

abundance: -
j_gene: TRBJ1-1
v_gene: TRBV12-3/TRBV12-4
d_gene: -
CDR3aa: CAITLGPANTEAFF
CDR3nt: TGTGCCATCACATTAGGGCCAGCCAACACTGAAGCTTTCTTT

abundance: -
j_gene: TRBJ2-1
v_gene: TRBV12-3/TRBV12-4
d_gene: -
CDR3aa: CASSLWDHIAQFF
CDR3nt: TGTGCCAGCAGTTTATGGGACCACATAGCCCAGTTCTTC

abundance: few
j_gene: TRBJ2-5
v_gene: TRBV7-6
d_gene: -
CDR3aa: CASSLGDGPIQETQYF
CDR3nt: TGTGCCAGCAGCTTAGGAGACGGTCCCATTCAGGAGACCCAGTACTTC

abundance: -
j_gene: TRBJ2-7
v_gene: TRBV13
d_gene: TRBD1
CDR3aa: CASSASRDRDPYEQYF
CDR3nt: TGTGCCAGCAGCGCCAGCCGGGACAGGGACCCCTACGAGCAGTACTTC

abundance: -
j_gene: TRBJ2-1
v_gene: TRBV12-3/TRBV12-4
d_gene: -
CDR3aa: CASSWDYNEQFF
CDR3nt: TGTGCCAGCAGTTGGGATTACAATGAGCAGTTCTTC

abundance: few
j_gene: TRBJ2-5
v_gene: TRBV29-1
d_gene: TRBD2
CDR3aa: CSVGLAGSQETQYF
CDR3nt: TGCAGCGTTGGGCTAGCGGGGTCCCAAGAGACCCAGTACTTC

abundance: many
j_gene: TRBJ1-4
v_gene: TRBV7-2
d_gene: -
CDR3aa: CASSLGKEKLFF
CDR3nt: TGTGCCAGCAGCTTAGGGAAGGAAAAACTGTTTTTT

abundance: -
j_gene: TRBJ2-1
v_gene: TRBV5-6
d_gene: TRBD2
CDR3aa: CASSGRDYYSYNEQFF
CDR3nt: TGTGCCAGCAGCGGGAGGGACTATTACTCCTACAATGAGCAGTTCTTC

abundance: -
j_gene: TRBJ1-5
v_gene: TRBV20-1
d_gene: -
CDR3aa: CRSYGAGAILNQPQHF
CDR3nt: TGCAGGTCCTATGGGGCAGGGGCAATTCTCAATCAGCCCCAGCATTTT

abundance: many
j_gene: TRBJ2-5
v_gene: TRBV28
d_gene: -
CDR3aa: CASSLEVETQYF
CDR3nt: TGTGCCAGCAGTTTAGAGGTGGAGACCCAGTACTTC

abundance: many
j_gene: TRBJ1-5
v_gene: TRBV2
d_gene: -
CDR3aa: CASRGGASGPQHF
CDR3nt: TGTGCCAGCAGGGGAGGGGCGTCCGGGCCCCAGCATTTT

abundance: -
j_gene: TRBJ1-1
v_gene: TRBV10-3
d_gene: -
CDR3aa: CAAAGLMNTEAFF
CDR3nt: TGTGCCGCGGCGGGACTGATGAACACTGAAGCTTTCTTT

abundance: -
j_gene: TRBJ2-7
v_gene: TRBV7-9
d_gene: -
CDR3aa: CASSLHLSYEQYF
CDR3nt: TGTGCCAGCAGCTTACATTTATCCTACGAGCAGTACTTC

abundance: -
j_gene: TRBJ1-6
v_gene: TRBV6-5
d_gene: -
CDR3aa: CASSYSSQGGSPLHF
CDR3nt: TGTGCCAGCAGTTACTCTTCCCAGGGAGGTTCACCCCTCCACTTT

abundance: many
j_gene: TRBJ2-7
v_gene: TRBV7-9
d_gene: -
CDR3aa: CASSLDGTNYEQYF
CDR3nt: TGTGCCAGCAGCTTAGACGGGACAAACTACGAGCAGTACTTC

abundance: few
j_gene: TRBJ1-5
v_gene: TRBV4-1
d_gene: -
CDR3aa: CATVRINSNQPQHF
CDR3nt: TGCGCTACGGTTCGGATTAATAGCAATCAGCCCCAGCATTTT

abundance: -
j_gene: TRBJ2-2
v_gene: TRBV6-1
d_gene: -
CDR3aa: CASSPSGHLTGELFF
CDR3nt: TGTGCCAGCAGCCCTTCGGGACACCTCACCGGGGAGCTGTTTTTT

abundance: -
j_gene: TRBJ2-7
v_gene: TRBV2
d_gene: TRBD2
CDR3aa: CASSDGLAGGEQYF
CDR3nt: TGTGCCAGCAGTGACGGGCTAGCGGGAGGCGAGCAGTACTTC

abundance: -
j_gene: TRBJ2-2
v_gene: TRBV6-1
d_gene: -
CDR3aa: CASTNLRTVGVWELFF
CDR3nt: TGTGCCAGCACTAACCTTCGGACTGTCGGGGTGTGGGAGCTGTTTTTT

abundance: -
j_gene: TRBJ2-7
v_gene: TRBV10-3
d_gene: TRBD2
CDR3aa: CAISEKRGSYEQYF
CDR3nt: TGTGCCATCAGTGAAAAGCGGGGCTCCTACGAGCAGTACTTC

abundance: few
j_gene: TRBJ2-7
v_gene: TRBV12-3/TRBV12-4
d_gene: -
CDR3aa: CASSSAGTSYEQYF
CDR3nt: TGTGCCAGCAGTTCAGCCGGGACCTCCTACGAGCAGTACTTC

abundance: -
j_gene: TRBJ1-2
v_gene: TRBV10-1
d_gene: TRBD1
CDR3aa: CASSEQGPVGYTF
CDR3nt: TGCGCCAGCAGTGAACAGGGGCCGGTTGGCTACACCTTC

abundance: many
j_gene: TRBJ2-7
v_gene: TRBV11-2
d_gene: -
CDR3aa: CASSPRASYEQYF
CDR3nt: TGTGCCAGCAGTCCGCGGGCCTCCTACGAGCAGTACTTC

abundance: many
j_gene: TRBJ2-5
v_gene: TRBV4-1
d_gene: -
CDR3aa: CASSQGGVETQYF
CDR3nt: TGCGCCAGCAGCCAAGGGGGAGTAGAGACCCAGTACTTC

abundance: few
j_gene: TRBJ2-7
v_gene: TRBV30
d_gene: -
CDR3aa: CAWSDGTRVGEQYF
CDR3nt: TGTGCCTGGAGTGACGGGACACGAGTTGGGGAGCAGTACTTC

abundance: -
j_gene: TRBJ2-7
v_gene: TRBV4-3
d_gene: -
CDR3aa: CASSQGTGTDFDKQYF
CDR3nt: TGCGCCAGCAGCCAGGGTACCGGGACGGACTTTGACAAGCAGTACTTC

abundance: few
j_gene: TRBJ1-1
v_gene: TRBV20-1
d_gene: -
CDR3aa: CSARPLGNTEAFF
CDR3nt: TGCAGTGCTAGGCCCTTAGGGAACACTGAAGCTTTCTTT

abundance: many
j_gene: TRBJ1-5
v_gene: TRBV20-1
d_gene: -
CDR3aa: CSASGVVSNQPQHF
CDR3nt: TGCAGTGCTAGTGGGGTGGTAAGCAATCAGCCCCAGCATTTT

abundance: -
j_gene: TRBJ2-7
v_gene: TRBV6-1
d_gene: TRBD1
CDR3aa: CASSELGQGTFEQYF
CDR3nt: TGTGCCAGCAGTGAGCTAGGACAGGGGACCTTCGAGCAGTACTTC

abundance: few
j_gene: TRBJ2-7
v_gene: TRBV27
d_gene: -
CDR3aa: CATGERSSYEQYF
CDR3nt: TGTGCCACCGGCGAAAGGAGCTCCTACGAGCAGTACTTC

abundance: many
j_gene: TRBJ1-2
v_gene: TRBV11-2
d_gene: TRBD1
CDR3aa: CASSLGQGGFFGYTF
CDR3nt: TGTGCCAGCAGCCTCGGACAGGGGGGATTCTTTGGCTACACCTTC